The 10 T cell receptor beta chains reported below all come from one sample, sequenced in a study of blood T cells in healthy people across ages. Primers used in a second PCR of about 7 to 12 cycles were a sample-barcoded 5' primer and a J-beta primer mix. MiXCR, applied by TCRdb to the 5' RACE reads, yields one record per CDR3 protein. The table records roughly 1,500,000 distinct CDR3 sequences, almost 35% of them present only once. Sample: blood. The receptors derive from a woman under 40 in good health.

J is TRBJ1-1 and V is TRBV20-1; D is uncertain. This CDR3 has 14 residues. Germline assignment: CDR1 DFQATT and CDR2 SNEGSKA (reference sequence). Trimming removed 3 bases from V and 1 base from J, with 12 bases in between. The CDR3 sequence is CSARGRASNTEAFF. The CDR3 region has the DNA TGCAGTGCTAGGGGTCGGGCGTCGAACACTGAAGCTTTCTTT.

There are a few counts of this clonotype. The chain links TRBV20-1 to TRBJ2-1; 11 nucleotides align to TRBD2. The CDR3 has 14 residues. Germline V gene sequence: CDR1 DFQATT, CDR2 SNEGSKA (reference sequence). V shed 4 bases and J 13 bases; nucleotides not matched to a gene: 12. The CDR3 DNA reads TGCAGTGCTACCCCCGGGATAGCGGGGGGGCAACAGTTCTTC. It translates to CSATPGIAGGQQFF.

At least ten counts were recorded for this clonotype. The genes are TRBV12-3 or TRBV12-4 and TRBJ2-5; 11 positions match TRBD1. The CDR3 covers 15 residues. V dropped 6 bases and J dropped 5; count of bases not matched to a gene: 8. CDR3 protein: CASSLGQGVGETQYF. CDR3 DNA: TGTGCCAGCAGCCTGGGACAGGGGGTTGGGGAGACCCAGTACTTC.

The rearrangement uses TRBV4-1 and TRBJ2-7; D tentatively fits TRBD1 or TRBD2 (6 bases each). This CDR3 is 17 amino acids long. Germline assignment: CDR1 MGHRA and CDR2 YSYEKL. The V and J ends lost 0 bases and 1 base respectively, with 16 bases between them. CDR3 coding DNA: TGCGCCAGCAGCCAAGATTTCGGGGGCGTCGGGTCCTACGAGCAGTACTTC. It yields the protein CASSQDFGGVGSYEQYF.

The V call is TRBV24-1, the J call TRBJ2-2, with TRBD2 identical over 11 bases. CDR3 size: 16 residues. The trim removed 3 bases at V and 5 bases at J, leaving 4 bases unmatched. CDR1 KGHDR and CDR2 SFDVKD come from the germline V gene. CDR3 sequence (DNA): TGTGCCACCAGTGATCCGGCTAGCGGGAGGACCGGGGAGCTGTTTTTT. Encoded protein: CATSDPASGRTGELFF.

The chain carries TRBV30 and TRBJ1-1; no reliable D call. This CDR3 spans 12 amino acids. V was clipped by 7 bases and J by 4 bases, with 13 bases between them. Germline-derived CDR1 and CDR2 are GTSNPN and SVGIG (reference sequence). The chain's CDR3 is CASGGKATEAFF. CDR3 coding DNA: TGTGCCTCCGGCGGAAAGGCCACTGAAGCTTTCTTT.

The chain joins TRBV5-1 to TRBJ2-4, with no clear D. CDR3 length: 14 amino acids. Germline CDR1 reads SGHRS; CDR2 reads YFSETQ. The ends were cut back, 0 bases at V and 8 bases at J, with 12 bases in the middle. DNA for the CDR3: TGCGCCAGCAGCTTGGCCTCAAACCCCCACATTCAGTACTTC. It translates to CASSLASNPHIQYF.

Only a few counts were recorded for this clonotype. The chain employs TRBV12-3 or TRBV12-4 and TRBJ2-3; D uncertain. V lost 3 bases to trimming and J lost 7 bases, with 8 bases between them. This CDR3 comprises 12 residues. The CDR3, as DNA: TGTGCCAGCAGTTTTATGGGGAATACGCAGTATTTT. Translating it yields CASSFMGNTQYF.

About this clonotype itself: A much larger clone differs by one base, so this may be a read error. This chain connects TRBV29-1 to TRBJ1-2; TRBD1 agrees at 7 bases. Germline V lookup: CDR1 SQVTM, CDR2 ANQGSEA. This CDR3 has 13 residues. The trim removed 7 bases at V and 2 bases at J, leaving 7 bases unmatched. The CDR3 region is CSALQGPNYGYTF. CDR3 DNA sequence: TGCAGCGCATTACAGGGGCCCAACTATGGCTACACCTTC.

This chain links TRBV20-1 with TRBJ1-1, with D hard to call. Per germline, CDR1 DFQATT and CDR2 SNEGSKA (reference sequence). Trimming stripped 7 bases from V and 4 bases from J, with 13 bases between. The CDR3 loop spans 12 amino acids. The CDR3 bases are TGCAGTGGTCTCTTCTGGGTCACTGAAGCTTTCTTT. Protein sequence: CSGLFWVTEAFF.